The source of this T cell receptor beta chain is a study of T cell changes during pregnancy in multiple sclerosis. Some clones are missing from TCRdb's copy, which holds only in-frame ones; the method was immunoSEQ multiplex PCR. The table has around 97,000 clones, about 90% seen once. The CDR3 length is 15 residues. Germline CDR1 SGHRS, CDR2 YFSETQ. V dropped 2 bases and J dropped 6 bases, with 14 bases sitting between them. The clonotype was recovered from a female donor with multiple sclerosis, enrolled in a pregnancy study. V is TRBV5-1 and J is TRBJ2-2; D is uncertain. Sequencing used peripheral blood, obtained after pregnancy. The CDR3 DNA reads TGCGCCAGCAGCTTTGCTGCCTCGGTAGCCGGGGAGCTGTTTTTT. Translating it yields CASSFAASVAGELFF. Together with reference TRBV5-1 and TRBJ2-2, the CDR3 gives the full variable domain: KAGVTQTPRYLIKTRGQQVTLSCSPISGHRSVSWYQQTPGQGLQFLFEYFSETQRNKGNFPGRFSGRQFSNSRSEMNVSTLELGDSALYLCASSFAASVAGELFFGEGSRLTVL.